This T cell receptor (beta chain) was recovered during a study of post-analysis software for immune sequencing data (dated by TCRdb to 2013 to 2016). Broadly, across the study: Recorded disease courses included relapsing-remitting, secondary progressive and progressive-relapsing multiple sclerosis, with some patients lacking subtype annotation. A subset of samples was prepared in parallel using single-end sample barcoding, then pooled and co-amplified after Illumina adapter ligation. The multiple sclerosis patient repertoires were compared with roughly twelve previously published healthy control repertoires from donors aged roughly 6 to 27 years.

With respect to this clonotype: It lacks a known antigen. No clone much larger than this one lies a single base away; base qualities are absent.

Counted from cysteine to phenylalanine, this CDR3 has 12 amino acids. CDR3 DNA is the only sequence kept; it has 36 bases, read in frame from the first base. A distance of 10 bases separates the germline ends of V and J, which lose 7 bases and 4 bases respectively. CDR1 and CDR2 (SEHNR, FQNEAQ) derive from the germline V gene (reference sequence). To demonstrate the VDJtools post-analysis software, TCR beta repertoires were profiled from the peripheral blood of about a dozen young patients with multiple sclerosis. The multiple sclerosis patients were children and adolescents between roughly 6 and 16 years of age. The research as a whole found: Roughly 5 TRBV segments, including TRBV5-6, TRBV5-1 and TRBV20-1, were significantly more frequent in patients than controls. The multiple sclerosis patient group was slightly younger than the control group. Strong co-clustering of samples prepared in the same batch was shown by direct clustering with F measure, prompting a batch-effect correction. Multiple sclerosis patients had significantly lower normalized Chao1 diversity than controls, a result that suggests substantial peripheral T-cell clonal expansion.

The library was made by PCR. Sequenced on an Illumina HiSeq 2500. To reduce PCR and sequencing biases, unique molecular identifiers were built into the TCR beta cDNA libraries. Per 1 to 10 million input T cells, some 500,000 cDNA molecules were obtained, such that each molecule approximated one T cell. Patient libraries were prepared and sequenced with the same protocol used for the earlier healthy control dataset. Samples belonging to the same batch were prepared together, multiplexed and sequenced on a shared HiSeq lane. In the original analysis: MIGEC was used to process the raw barcoded reads, and molecular identifier groups with only a single read were discarded before consensus assembly and CDR3 extraction. Clonotype tables were post-analysed with VDJtools, and diversity was normalized by down-sampling all datasets to the smallest sample size. Repertoire overlap clustering matched CDR3 amino acid but not nucleotide sequences to correct batch-related cross-sample contamination. The public reads were run again by TCRdb, first through fastp at Q25 and then through MiXCR, and only productive beta chains were kept. CDR3 protein sequences are deduplicated, and each keeps its most common genes and DNA. Here the V and J calls rest on TCRdb's processing, not on the authors' analysis. The sample profile shows roughly 430,000 distinct CDR3 sequences; approximately 37% of them were found once. The ten biggest clones cover approximately 7.6% of the sample.

The TCR originated in a girl aged 2-10 years with multiple sclerosis. Material for sequencing was blood. The chain uses TRBV7-9 and TRBJ2-5, and TRBD1 may be the D gene, going by 5 matching bases. The base sequence is TGTGCCAGCAACTCAGGGTCAGAGACCCAGTACTTC. Its protein product is CASNSGSETQYF. Where the CDR3 stops, the reference TRBV7-9 and TRBJ2-5 genes take over; the full variable domain is DTGVSQNPRHKITKRGQNVTFRCDPISEHNRLYWYRQTLGQGPEFLTYFQNEAQLEKSRLLSDRFSAERPKGSFSTLEIQRTEQGDSAMYLCASNSGSETQYFGPGTRLLVL.